This T cell receptor (beta chain) was identified in a study of T-cell reconstitution after alpha-beta-depleted transplantation in children. A few counts support this clonotype. The target antigen is unknown. Germline V gene sequence: CDR1 MGHDK, CDR2 SYGVNS. The CDR3 has 12 residues. Trimming removed 5 bases from V and 6 bases from J, with 11 bases in between. The study, taken as a whole, reports: Roughly two months post-transplant, alpha-beta T cells reportedly originated from several hundred graft clones that had expanded. One year after transplant, T-cell counts and diversity came mostly from newly produced T cells. Elevated TCRbeta diversity at day 60 was traced, in some patients, to surviving recipient T cells and thymic progenitors.

This sample's TCRbeta library carried unique molecular identifier barcodes. TCRdb re-derived calls from the PCR reads in MiXCR, one entry per CDR3 protein. Of 600,000 to 800,000 distinct CDR3 sequences in the sample, about 12% were seen once. The source is a girl aged 2 to 10 with congenital amegakaryocytic thrombocytopenia, due to receive a stem cell transplant. V and J are TRBV25-1 and TRBJ2-7, with a possible D match to TRBD2 (5 bases). The source material was PBMCs, sampled before TCRalphabeta/CD19-depleted stem cell transplant. The CDR3 coding sequence is TGTGCCAGCAGTATACTAGGTCGCGAGCAGTACTTC. Protein sequence: CASSILGREQYF.